A selection of T cell receptor beta chains follows, all from one sample in a study of PD-1 blockade in classical Hodgkin lymphoma. Generated by immunoSEQ multiplex PCR, the TCRdb table keeps only in-frame clones and is missing some. The table lists 100,000 or so clones, approximately 89% of them singletons. The specimen comprised peripheral blood mononuclear cells (PBMCs), sampled before the fourth cycle of nivolumab. The receptors were sampled from a human donor with classical Hodgkin lymphoma. The CDR3 runs from the conserved cysteine through the conserved F or W. D genes are given only for firm matches. Where a row states a size, it is once, few, many or the class of an expanded clone; other rows omit it.

.	.	TRBV5-1	TRBJ1-1	TGCGCCAGCAGCGCCCCAGGAATCTTGAACACTGAAGCTTTCTTT	CASSAPGILNTEAFF
.	.	TRBV12-2	TRBJ1-4	TGTGCAAGTCGCTTAGCGCGTAGGGGGCCTGAGGAAAAACTGTTTTTT	CASRLARRGPEEKLFF
.	TRBD1	TRBV25-1	TRBJ1-2	TGTGCCAGCAGCCGGGACAGGGAGTATGGCTACACCTTC	CASSRDREYGYTF
.	.	TRBV6-6	TRBJ1-3	TGTGCCAGCAGTTCCCGGGTCGGGGAATCCATATATTTT	CASSSRVGESIYF
.	TRBD1	TRBV2	TRBJ1-1	TGTGCCAGCAGTATGGACAGGGCGGGGGGTGAAGCTTTCTTT	CASSMDRAGGEAFF
.	TRBD1	TRBV15	TRBJ2-5	TGTGCCACCAGCAGAGGCCCCCAATCTCCAGGGGGCGGGGAGACCCAGTACTTC	CATSRGPQSPGGGETQYF
.	.	TRBV5-1	TRBJ2-5	TGCGCCAGCAGCTTGGGGGGGACAATGGAGACCCAGTACTTC	CASSLGGTMETQYF
.	.	TRBV10-3	TRBJ2-1	TGTGCCATCAGTTGGGGCTCCTACAATGAGCAGTTCTTC	CAISWGSYNEQFF
.	.	TRBV19	TRBJ2-1	TGTGCCAGTAGTATCTTCGGGCCGTACTCCTACAATGAGCAGTTCTTC	CASSIFGPYSYNEQFF
once	.	TRBV30	TRBJ2-1	TGTGCCTGGAGTGTAAACAGGGCCAATGAGCAGTTCTTC	CAWSVNRANEQFF
few	.	TRBV7-6	TRBJ2-2	TGTGCCAGCAGCGTTAGCGGATCGAACACCGGGGAGCTGTTTTTT	CASSVSGSNTGELFF
.	TRBD2	TRBV19	TRBJ2-7	TGTGCCAGTACTCGGACAGCCGGGACTAGCGCCTACGAGCAGTACTTC	CASTRTAGTSAYEQYF
.	TRBD2	TRBV7-6	TRBJ2-1	TGTGCCAGCAGCTGGGGGGGAGGATTATCCAATGAGCAGTTCTTC	CASSWGGGLSNEQFF